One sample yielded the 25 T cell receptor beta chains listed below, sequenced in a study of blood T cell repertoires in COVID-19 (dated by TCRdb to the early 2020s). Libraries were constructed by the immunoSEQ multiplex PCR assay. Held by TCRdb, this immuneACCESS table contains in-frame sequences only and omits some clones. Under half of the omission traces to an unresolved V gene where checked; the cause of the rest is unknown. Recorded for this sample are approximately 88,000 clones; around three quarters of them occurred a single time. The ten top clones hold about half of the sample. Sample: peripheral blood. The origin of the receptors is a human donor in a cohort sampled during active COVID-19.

The CDR3 DNA sequence: TGCGCCAGCAGCCAAGGCCCGACAGCCACCTACGAGCAGTACTTC. Its protein is CASSQGPTATYEQYF. The V call is TRBV4-3, the J call TRBJ2-7, with D possibly matching TRBD1 (5 bases). Germline lookup yields CDR1 LGHNA and CDR2 YSLEER. This CDR3 spans 15 amino acids. The V end was cut by 1 base, the J end by 2 bases, with 12 bases between.

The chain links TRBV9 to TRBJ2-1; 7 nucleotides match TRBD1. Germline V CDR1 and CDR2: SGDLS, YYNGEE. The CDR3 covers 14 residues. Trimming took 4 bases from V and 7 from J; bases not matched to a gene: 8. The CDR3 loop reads CASSPFDRENEQFF. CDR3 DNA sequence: TGTGCCAGCAGCCCATTCGACAGGGAGAATGAGCAGTTCTTC.

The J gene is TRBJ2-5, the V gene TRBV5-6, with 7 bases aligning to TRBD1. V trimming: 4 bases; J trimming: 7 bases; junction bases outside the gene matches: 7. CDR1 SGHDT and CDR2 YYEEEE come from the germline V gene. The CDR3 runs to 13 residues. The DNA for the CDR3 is TGTGCCAGCAGCAGGGGGCCTCCGGGGACCCAGTACTTC. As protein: CASSRGPPGTQYF.

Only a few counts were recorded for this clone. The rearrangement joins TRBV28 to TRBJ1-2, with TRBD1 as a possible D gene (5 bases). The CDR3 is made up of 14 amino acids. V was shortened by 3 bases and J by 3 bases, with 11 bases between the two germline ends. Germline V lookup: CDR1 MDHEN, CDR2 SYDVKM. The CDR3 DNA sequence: TGTGCCAGCAGTTTGGACACCGGGCACTATGGCTACACCTTC. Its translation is CASSLDTGHYGYTF.

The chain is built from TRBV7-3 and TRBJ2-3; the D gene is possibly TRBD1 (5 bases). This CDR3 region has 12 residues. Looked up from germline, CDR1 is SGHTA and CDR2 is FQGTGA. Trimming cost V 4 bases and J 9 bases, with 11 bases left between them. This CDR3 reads CASSSPAGTQYF. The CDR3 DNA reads TGTGCCAGCAGCTCGCCAGCAGGGACGCAGTATTTT.

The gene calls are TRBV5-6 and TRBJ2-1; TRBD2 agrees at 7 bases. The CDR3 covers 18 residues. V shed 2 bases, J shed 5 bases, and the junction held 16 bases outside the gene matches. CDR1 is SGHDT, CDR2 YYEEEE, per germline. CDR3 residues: CASSFGGLARGFDNEQFF. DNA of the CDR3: TGTGCCAGCAGCTTTGGGGGACTGGCGCGGGGGTTCGACAATGAGCAGTTCTTC.

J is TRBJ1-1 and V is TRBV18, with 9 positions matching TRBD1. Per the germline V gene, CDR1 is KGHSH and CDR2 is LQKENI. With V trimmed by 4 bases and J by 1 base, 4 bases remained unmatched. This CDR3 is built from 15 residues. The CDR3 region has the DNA TGTGCCAGCTCACTTCTGACAGGGGGGAACACTGAAGCTTTCTTT. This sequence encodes CASSLLTGGNTEAFF.

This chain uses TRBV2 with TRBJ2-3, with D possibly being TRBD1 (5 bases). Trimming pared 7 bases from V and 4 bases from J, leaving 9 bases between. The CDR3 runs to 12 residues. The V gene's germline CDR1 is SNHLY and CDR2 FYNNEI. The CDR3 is CASTPRADTQYF. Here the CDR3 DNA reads TGTGCCAGCACGCCCAGGGCAGATACGCAGTATTTT. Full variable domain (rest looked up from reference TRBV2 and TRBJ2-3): EPEVTQTPSHQVTQMGQEVILRCVPISNHLYFYWYRQILGQKVEFLVSFYNNEISEKSEIFDDQFSVERPDGSNFTLKIRSTKLEDSAMYFCASTPRADTQYFGPGTRLTVL.

CDR3 DNA: TGTGCCAGCAGTTCCTTTGGCAGGGTGACCACTGAAGCTTTCTTT. Translated: CASSSFGRVTTEAFF. The chain uses TRBV27 and TRBJ1-1; a weak D match, TRBD1 (5 bases). Germline CDR1 MNHEY, CDR2 SMNVEV (reference sequence). Trimming left V 4 bases short and J 4 bases short, with 16 bases between. CDR3 length: 15 residues.

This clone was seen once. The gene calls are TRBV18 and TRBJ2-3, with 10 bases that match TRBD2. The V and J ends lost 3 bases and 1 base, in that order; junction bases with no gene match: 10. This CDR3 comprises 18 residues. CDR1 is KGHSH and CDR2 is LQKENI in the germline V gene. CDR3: CASSPLAGELRGTDTQYF. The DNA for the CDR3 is TGTGCCAGCTCACCCCTAGCGGGAGAGTTGCGGGGCACAGATACGCAGTATTTT.

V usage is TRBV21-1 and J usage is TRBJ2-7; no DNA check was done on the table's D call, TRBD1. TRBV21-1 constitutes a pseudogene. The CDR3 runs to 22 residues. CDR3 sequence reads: CASSKSVVGTGRLLRDSYEQYF. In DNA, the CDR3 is TGTGCCAGCAGCAAATCTGTGGTCGGGACAGGGAGGCTCCTCCGGGACTCCTACGAGCAGTACTTC.

The CDR3 nucleotides read TGTGCCAGCAGCTTCAGACAGGCTTACGAGCAGTACTTC. Translation: CASSFRQAYEQYF. The chain employs TRBV5-6 and TRBJ2-7; D is perhaps TRBD1 (6 bases). The CDR3 has 13 amino acids. Per the germline V gene, CDR1 is SGHDT and CDR2 is YYEEEE. Trimming removed 2 bases at V and 4 bases at J, with 10 bases between.

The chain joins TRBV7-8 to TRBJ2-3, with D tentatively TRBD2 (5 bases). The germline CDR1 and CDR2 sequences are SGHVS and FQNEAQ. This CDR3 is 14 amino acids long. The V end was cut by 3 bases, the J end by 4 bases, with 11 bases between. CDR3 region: CASSLFSGSDTQYF. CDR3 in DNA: TGTGCCAGCAGCTTGTTCAGCGGTTCAGATACGCAGTATTTT.

This CDR3 reads CASNYRSFDYGYTF. The CDR3 DNA sequence: TGTGCCAGTAATTACAGGAGTTTTGACTATGGCTACACCTTC. The V call is TRBV19, the J call TRBJ1-2; perhaps TRBD1 as D (5 bases). The CDR3 sequence is 14 residues long. Germline assignment: CDR1 LNHDA and CDR2 SQIVND (reference sequence). V was clipped by 7 bases and J by 3 bases, with 15 bases between them.

The CDR3 DNA sequence: TGCGCCAGCAGCTCCGGGACAGGCTCTAGCACAGATACGCAGTATTTT. Translating gives CASSSGTGSSTDTQYF. The chain employs TRBV5-1 and TRBJ2-3; TRBD1 aligns across 8 bases. This CDR3 is 16 amino acids long. The V gene end was trimmed by 3 bases and the J gene end by 0 bases; junction bases not matched to a gene: 6. CDR1 is SGHRS, CDR2 YFSETQ, per germline.

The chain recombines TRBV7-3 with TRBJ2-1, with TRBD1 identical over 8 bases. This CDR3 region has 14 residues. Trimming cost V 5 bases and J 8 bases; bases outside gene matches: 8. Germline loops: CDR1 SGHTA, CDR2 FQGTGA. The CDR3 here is CASSRDRSRDEQFF. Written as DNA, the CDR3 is TGTGCCAGCAGCCGGGACAGGTCGAGGGATGAGCAGTTCTTC.

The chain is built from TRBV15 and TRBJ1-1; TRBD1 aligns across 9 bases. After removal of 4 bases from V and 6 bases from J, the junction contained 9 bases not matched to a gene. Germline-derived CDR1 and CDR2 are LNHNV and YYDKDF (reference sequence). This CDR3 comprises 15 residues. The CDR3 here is CATSKAGTGSPEAFF. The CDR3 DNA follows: TGTGCCACCAGCAAAGCCGGGACAGGGTCGCCTGAAGCTTTCTTT. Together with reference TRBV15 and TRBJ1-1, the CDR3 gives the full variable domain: DAMVIQNPRYQVTQFGKPVTLSCSQTLNHNVMYWYQQKSSQAPKLLFHYYDKDFNNEADTPDNFQSRRPNTSFCFLDIRSPGLGDTAMYLCATSKAGTGSPEAFFGQGTRLTVV.

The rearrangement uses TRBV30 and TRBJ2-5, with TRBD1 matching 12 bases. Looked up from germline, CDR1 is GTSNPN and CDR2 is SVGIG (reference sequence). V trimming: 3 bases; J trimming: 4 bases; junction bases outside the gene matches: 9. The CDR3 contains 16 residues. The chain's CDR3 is CAWRRGTGGFRETQYF. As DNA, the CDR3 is TGTGCCTGGAGGAGGGGGACAGGGGGCTTCAGAGAGACCCAGTACTTC.

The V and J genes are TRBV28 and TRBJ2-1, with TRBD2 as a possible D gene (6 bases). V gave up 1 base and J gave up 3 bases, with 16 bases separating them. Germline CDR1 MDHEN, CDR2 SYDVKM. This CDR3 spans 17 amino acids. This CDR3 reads CASSLSSRRGRYNEQFF. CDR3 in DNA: TGTGCCAGCAGTTTATCGTCGAGGCGGGGTCGCTACAATGAGCAGTTCTTC.

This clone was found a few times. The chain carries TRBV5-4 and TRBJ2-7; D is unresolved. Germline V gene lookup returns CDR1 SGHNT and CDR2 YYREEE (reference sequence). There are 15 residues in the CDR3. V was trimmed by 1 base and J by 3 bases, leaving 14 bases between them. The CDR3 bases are TGTGCCAGCAGCTTGTTCCACTTAAGCGACTACGAGCAGTACTTC. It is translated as CASSLFHLSDYEQYF.

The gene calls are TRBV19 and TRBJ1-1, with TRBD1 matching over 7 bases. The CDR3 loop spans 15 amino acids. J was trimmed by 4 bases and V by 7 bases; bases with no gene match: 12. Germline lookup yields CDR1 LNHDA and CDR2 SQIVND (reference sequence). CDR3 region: CASNPNRGQSTEAFF. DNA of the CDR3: TGTGCCAGTAACCCCAATAGGGGGCAAAGCACTGAAGCTTTCTTT.

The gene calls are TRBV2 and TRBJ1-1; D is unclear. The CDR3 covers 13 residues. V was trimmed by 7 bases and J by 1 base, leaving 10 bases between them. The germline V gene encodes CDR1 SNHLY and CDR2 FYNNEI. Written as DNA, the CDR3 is TGTGCCAGCAAGCTCGAAGCGAACACTGAAGCTTTCTTT. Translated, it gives CASKLEANTEAFF. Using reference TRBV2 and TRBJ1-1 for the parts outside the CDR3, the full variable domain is EPEVTQTPSHQVTQMGQEVILRCVPISNHLYFYWYRQILGQKVEFLVSFYNNEISEKSEIFDDQFSVERPDGSNFTLKIRSTKLEDSAMYFCASKLEANTEAFFGQGTRLTVV.

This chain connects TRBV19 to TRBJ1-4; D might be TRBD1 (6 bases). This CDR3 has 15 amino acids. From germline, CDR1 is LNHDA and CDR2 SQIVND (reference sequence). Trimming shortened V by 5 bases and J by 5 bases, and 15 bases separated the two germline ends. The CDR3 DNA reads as TGTGCCAGTAGTGCATCAGGGGTAGGGAATGAAAAACTGTTTTTT. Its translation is CASSASGVGNEKLFF.

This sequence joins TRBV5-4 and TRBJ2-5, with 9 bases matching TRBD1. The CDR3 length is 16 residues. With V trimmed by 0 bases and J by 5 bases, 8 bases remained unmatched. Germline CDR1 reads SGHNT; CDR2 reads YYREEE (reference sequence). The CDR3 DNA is TGTGCCAGCAGCTTGGATCCGGACAGGGGCGAGGAGACCCAGTACTTC. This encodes CASSLDPDRGEETQYF. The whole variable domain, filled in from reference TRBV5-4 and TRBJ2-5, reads ETGVTQSPTHLIKTRGQQVTLRCSSQSGHNTVSWYQQALGQGPQFIFQYYREEENGRGNFPPRFSGLQFPNYSSELNVNALELDDSALYLCASSLDPDRGEETQYFGPGTRLLVL.

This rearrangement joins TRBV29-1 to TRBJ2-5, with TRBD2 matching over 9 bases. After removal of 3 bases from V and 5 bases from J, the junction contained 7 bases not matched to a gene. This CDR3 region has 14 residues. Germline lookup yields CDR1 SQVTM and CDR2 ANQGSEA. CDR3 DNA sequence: TGCAGCGTTGACGGTAGCGGGAGTCGCGAGACCCAGTACTTC. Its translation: CSVDGSGSRETQYF. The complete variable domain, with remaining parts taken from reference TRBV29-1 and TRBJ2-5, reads SAVISQKPSRDICQRGTSLTIQCQVDSQVTMMFWYRQQPGQSLTLIATANQGSEATYESGFVIDKFPISRPNLTFSTLTVSNMSPEDSSIYLCSVDGSGSRETQYFGPGTRLLVL.